This T cell receptor beta chain was sequenced during a study of blood T cell repertoires in COVID-19. On the study more broadly: T cells, B-cell-depleted T cells, or PBMCs supplied cDNA or gDNA.

V was shortened by 2 bases and J by 2 bases, with 10 bases between the two germline ends. This CDR3 comprises 14 residues. The germline CDR1 and CDR2 sequences are KGHSH and LQKENI. Per the original methods: Amplification with reference gene primers provided the estimates of nucleated cell counts. Only in-frame clones appear in the TCRdb table, and some are missing; sequencing was by immunoSEQ multiplex PCR. For V, J and clone size, that table is used; D and trimming come from the DNA. The table has a few hundred thousand clones, about 90% seen once. Seattle patient enrollment occurred during active infection, with longitudinal follow-up thereafter.

This receptor was taken from a man aged 18 to 30 with COVID-19, enrolled during active disease. This chain uses TRBV18 with TRBJ2-7; a weak D match, TRBD1 (6 bases). Sequenced: peripheral blood. The CDR3, as DNA: TGTGCCAGCTCACCAAGGCAGGGGACCTACGAGCAGTACTTC. This encodes CASSPRQGTYEQYF.